This TCR beta chain stems from a study of response to subunit inactivated influenza vaccine (dated by TCRdb to about 2018). About the study as a whole: Deep quantitative T cell receptor repertoire profiling was used in the study to track responses to a trivalent subunit inactivated influenza vaccine.

The library was prepared using RT-PCR. Instrument used: Illumina HiSeq 2500. The public reads were reanalyzed by TCRdb: fastp trimming at Q25, MiXCR alignment, in-frame beta chains only. Identical CDR3 protein sequences are pooled into one entry, listed with their most common genes and DNA. For this sample the table gives fewer than 200,000 distinct CDR3 sequences, of which around a tenth were detected only once. Of the sample, roughly a tenth falls within the top ten clones. General study outcomes and caveats: The authors suggested that each seasonal influenza vaccination may recruit only a limited number of new T cells.

As for this clonotype: This receptor's antigen is unknown. Within one base of it there is no much larger clone, and no base qualities were kept.

The CDR3 holds 13 amino acids from the cysteine to the phenylalanine. The sequence is cut down to CDR3 DNA, 39 bases in frame from base 1. CDR1 SGHNT and CDR2 YYREEE are derived from the germline V gene (reference sequence). V drops 0 bases and J drops 12 bases, leaving 13 bases in between. The chain couples TRBV5-4 to TRBJ2-1, with a weak D call of TRBD2 (6 bases match). The sequence came from a man in his fifties who received an inactivated influenza vaccine. Donor details come from another sample of the same person, matched by shared clones. The sequencing here drew on non-naive T cells sorted from PBMCs, taken on the day of vaccination. The meaning of the sample's cell subset or site label: memory T cell fraction. The CDR3 sequence is CASSLAEGRWQFF. The DNA sequence reads TGTGCCAGCAGCTTGGCGGAGGGACGGTGGCAGTTCTTC.